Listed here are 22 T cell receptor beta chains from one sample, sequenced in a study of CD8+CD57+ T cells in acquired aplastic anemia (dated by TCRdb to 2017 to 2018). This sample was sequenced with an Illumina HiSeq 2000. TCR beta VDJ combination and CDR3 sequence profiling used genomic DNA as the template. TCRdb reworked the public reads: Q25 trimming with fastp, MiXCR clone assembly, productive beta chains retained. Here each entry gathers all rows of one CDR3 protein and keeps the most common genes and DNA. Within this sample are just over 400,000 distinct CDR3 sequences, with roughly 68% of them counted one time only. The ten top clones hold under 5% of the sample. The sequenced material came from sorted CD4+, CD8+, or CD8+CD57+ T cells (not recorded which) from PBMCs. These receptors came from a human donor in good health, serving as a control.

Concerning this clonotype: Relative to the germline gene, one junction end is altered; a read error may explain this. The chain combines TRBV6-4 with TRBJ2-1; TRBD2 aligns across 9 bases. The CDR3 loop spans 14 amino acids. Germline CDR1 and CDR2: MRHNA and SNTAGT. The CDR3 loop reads CTSSPSGGLNEQFF. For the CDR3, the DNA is TGTACCAGCAGTCCAAGCGGGGGGTTGAATGAGCAGTTCTTC.

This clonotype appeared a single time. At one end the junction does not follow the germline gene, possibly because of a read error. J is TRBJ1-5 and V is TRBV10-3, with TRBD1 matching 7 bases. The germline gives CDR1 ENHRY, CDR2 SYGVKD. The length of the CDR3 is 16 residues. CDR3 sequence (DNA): TGTGCCATCAGTGAAATACAGGGGCGAAGCAATCAGCGCGAGGTTTTT. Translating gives CAISEIQGRSNQREVF.

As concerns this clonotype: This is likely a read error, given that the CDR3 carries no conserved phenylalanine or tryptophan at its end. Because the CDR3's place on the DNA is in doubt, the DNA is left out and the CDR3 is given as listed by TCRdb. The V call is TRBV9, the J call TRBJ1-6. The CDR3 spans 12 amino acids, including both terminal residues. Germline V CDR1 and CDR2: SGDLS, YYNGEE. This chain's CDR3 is CASSLATVVGLA.

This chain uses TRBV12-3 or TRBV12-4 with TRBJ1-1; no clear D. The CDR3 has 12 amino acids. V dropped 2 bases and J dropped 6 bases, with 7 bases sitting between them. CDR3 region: CASSLTRAEAFF. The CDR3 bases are TGTGCCAGCAGTTTAACGAGGGCTGAAGCTTTCTTT.

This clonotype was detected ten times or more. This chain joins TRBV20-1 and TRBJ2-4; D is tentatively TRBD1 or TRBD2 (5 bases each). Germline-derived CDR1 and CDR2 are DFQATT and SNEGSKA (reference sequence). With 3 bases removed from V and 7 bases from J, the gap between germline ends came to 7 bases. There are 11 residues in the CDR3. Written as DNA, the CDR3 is TGCAGTGCTAGGAGGGGCAACATTCAGTACTTC. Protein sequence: CSARRGNIQYF.

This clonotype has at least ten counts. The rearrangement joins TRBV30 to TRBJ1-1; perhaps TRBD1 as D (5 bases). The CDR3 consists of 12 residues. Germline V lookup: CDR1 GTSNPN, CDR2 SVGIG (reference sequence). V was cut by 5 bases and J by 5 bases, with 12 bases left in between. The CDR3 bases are TGTGCCTGGGGAGAGGGGAGAACTGAAGCTTTCTTT. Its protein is CAWGEGRTEAFF.

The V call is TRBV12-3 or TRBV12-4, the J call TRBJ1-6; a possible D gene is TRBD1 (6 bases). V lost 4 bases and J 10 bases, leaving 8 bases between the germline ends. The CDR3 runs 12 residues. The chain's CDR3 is CASSYRVSPLHF. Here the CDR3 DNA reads TGTGCCAGCAGTTACAGGGTCTCACCCCTCCACTTT.

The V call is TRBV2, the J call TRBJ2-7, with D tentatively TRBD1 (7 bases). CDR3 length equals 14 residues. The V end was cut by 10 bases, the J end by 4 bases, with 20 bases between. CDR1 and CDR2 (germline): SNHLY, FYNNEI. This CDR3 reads CATESTSGGYEQYF. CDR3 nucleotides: TGTGCCACCGAGAGTACCTCAGGGGGGTACGAGCAGTACTTC. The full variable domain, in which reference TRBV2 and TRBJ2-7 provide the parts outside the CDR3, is EPEVTQTPSHQVTQMGQEVILRCVPISNHLYFYWYRQILGQKVEFLVSFYNNEISEKSEIFDDQFSVERPDGSNFTLKIRSTKLEDSAMYFCATESTSGGYEQYFGPGTRLTVT.

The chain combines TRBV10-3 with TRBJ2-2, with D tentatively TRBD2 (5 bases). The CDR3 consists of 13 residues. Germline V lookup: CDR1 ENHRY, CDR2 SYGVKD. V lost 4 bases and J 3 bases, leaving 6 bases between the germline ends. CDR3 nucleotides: TGTGCCATCAGTGCGGACTACACCGGGGAGCTGTTTTTT. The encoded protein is CAISADYTGELFF.

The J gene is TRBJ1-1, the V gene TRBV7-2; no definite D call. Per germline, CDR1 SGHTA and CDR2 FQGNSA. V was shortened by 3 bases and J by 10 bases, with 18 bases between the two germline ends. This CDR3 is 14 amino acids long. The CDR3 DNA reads TGTGCCAGCAGCTTGGGTTCCAAGGATGCCCGAGCTTTCTTT. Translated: CASSLGSKDARAFF.

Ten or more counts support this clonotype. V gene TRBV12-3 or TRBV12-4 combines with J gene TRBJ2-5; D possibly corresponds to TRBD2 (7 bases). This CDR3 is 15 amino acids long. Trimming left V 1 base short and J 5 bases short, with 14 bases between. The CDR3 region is CASSLVGGARETQYF. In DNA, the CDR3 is TGTGCCAGCAGTTTAGTGGGGGGGGCTCGCGAGACCCAGTACTTC.

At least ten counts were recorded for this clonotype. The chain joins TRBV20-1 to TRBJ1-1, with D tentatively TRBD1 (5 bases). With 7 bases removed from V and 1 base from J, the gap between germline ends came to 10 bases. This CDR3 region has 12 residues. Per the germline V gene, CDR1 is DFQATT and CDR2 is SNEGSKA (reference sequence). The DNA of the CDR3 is TGCAGTGGGTTGGGGGGGAACACTGAAGCTTTCTTT. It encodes CSGLGGNTEAFF.

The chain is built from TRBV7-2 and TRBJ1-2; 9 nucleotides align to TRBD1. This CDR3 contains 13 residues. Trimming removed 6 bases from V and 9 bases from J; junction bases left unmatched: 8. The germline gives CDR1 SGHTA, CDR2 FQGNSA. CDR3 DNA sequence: TGTGCCAGCAGGCAAAGAACAGGGGGCCGCTACACCTTC. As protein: CASRQRTGGRYTF. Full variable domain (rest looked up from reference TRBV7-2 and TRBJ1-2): GAGVSQSPSNKVTEKGKDVELRCDPISGHTALYWYRQSLGQGLEFLIYFQGNSAPDKSGLPSDRFSAERTGGSVSTLTIQRTQQEDSAVYLCASRQRTGGRYTFGSGTRLTVV.

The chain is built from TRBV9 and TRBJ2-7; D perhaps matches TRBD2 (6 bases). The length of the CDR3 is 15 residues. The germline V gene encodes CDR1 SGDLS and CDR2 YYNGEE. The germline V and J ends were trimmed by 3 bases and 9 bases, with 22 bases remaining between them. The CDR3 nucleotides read TGTGCCAGCAGCGCAGGAGGGGAGCCGAACGGGCGGCAGTACTTC. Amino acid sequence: CASSAGGEPNGRQYF.

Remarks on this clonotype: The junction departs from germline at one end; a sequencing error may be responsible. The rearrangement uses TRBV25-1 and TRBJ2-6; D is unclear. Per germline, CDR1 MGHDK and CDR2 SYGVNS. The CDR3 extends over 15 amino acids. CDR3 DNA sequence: TGTGCCAGCAGTCAACAATCCGCCGGTACCAACGCCCTGTATTTC. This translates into CASSQQSAGTNALYF.

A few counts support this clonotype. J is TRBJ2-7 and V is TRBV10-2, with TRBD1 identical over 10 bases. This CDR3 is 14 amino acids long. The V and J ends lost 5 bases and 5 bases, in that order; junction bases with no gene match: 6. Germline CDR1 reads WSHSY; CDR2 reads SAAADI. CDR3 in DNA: TGCGCCAGCAGTACTGGGGGACAGGGGAACGAGCAGTACTTC. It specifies CASSTGGQGNEQYF.

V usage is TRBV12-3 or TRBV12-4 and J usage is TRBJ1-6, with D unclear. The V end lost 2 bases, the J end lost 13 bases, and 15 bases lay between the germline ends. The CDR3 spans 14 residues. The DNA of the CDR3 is TGTGCCAGCAGTTTATGCGTGGACTACTCCCCCCTCCACTTT. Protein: CASSLCVDYSPLHF.

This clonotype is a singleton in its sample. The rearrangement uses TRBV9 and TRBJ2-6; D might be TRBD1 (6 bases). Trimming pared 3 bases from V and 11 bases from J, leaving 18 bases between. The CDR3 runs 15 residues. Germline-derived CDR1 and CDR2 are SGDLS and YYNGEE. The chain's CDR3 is CASSGQVSGSYVLTF. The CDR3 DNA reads TGTGCCAGCAGCGGACAGGTGTCAGGGTCCTACGTCCTGACTTTC.

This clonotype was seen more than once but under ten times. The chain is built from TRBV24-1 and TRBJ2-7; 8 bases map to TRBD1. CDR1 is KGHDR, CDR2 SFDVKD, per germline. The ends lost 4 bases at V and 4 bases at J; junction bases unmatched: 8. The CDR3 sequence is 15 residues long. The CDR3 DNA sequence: TGTGCCACCAGTGACAAACGGACAGGGAGTTACGAGCAGTACTTC. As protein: CATSDKRTGSYEQYF.

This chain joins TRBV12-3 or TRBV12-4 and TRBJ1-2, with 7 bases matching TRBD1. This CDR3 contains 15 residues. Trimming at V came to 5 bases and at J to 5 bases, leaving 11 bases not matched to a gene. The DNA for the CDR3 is TGTGCCAGCAGTCGAGGGGGCGCCCACAATTATGGCTACACCTTC. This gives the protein CASSRGGAHNYGYTF.

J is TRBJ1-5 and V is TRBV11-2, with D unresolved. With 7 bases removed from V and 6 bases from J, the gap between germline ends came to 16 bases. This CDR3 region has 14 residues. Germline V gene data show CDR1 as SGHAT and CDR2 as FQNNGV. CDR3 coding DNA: TGTGCCAGCACCCCCCAGATACAAGGTCAGCCCCAGCATTTT. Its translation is CASTPQIQGQPQHF. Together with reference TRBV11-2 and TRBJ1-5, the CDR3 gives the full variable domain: EAGVAQSPRYKIIEKRQSVAFWCNPISGHATLYWYQQILGQGPKLLIQFQNNGVVDDSQLPKDRFSAERLKGVDSTLKIQPAKLEDSAVYLCASTPQIQGQPQHFGDGTRLSIL.

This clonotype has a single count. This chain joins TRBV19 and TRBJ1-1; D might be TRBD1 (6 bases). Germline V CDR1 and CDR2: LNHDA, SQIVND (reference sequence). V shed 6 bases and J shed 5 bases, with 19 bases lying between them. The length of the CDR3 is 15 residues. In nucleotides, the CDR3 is TGTGCCAGTAGATTCATGGGGATGGGGGCAACTGAAGCTTTCTTT. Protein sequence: CASRFMGMGATEAFF.